These 14 T cell receptor beta chains share one sample of origin, sequenced in a study of T cells in Graves' hyperthyroidism and ophthalmopathy. Amplified regions were TCR beta CDR3 sequences from RNA transcripts. The study used the HTBI primer set for a first-round RT-PCR of the TCR CDR3. A single record per CDR3 protein comes from TCRdb applying MiXCR to the multiplex PCR reads. The sample yields about 610,000 distinct CDR3 sequences, 46% seen once. Sequencing used peripheral blood or thyroid tissue (not recorded which). The receptors derive from a woman between 18 and 29 years old with Graves' hyperthyroidism.

V usage is TRBV4-3 and J usage is TRBJ1-3; D remains unclear. CDR1 and CDR2 (germline): LGHNA, YSLEER. V lost 0 bases and J 0 bases, leaving 12 bases between the germline ends. The CDR3 totals 17 residues. CDR3 region: CASSQDLAESSGNTIYF. DNA of the CDR3: TGCGCCAGCAGCCAAGACCTGGCAGAGAGCTCTGGAAACACCATATATTTT.

The rearrangement links TRBV7-3 to TRBJ1-1; perhaps TRBD1 as D (5 bases). Germline assignment: CDR1 SGHTA and CDR2 FQGTGA. V was shortened by 5 bases and J by 2 bases, with 21 bases between the two germline ends. The CDR3 extends over 17 amino acids. CDR3 residues: CASSPLSGSAKNTEAFF. The CDR3 coding sequence is TGTGCCAGCAGCCCCCTTTCAGGGAGTGCAAAAAACACTGAAGCTTTCTTT.

This clonotype appeared many times. The chain carries TRBV7-7 and TRBJ2-7; 8 nucleotides match TRBD2. The CDR3 is 14 residues long. The germline V gene encodes CDR1 SSHAT and CDR2 FNYEAQ (reference sequence). CDR3 loop: CAVSGSRHPYEQYF. Written as DNA, the CDR3 is TGTGCTGTAAGCGGGAGCCGACACCCCTACGAGCAGTACTTC.

This clonotype was found many times. This chain joins TRBV4-2 and TRBJ1-1; TRBD1 aligns across 9 bases. Germline V gene data show CDR1 as LGHNA and CDR2 as YNFKEQ. Trimming at V came to 1 base and at J to 5 bases, leaving 8 bases not matched to a gene. The CDR3 loop spans 16 amino acids. The CDR3 nucleotides read TGTGCCAGCAGCCAAGTCCCCACAGGGGGCTCAACTGAAGCTTTCTTT. It translates to CASSQVPTGGSTEAFF.

The chain is built from TRBV2 and TRBJ1-3; 7 nucleotides align to TRBD1. This CDR3 comprises 18 residues. The J segment lost 8 bases and the V segment lost 0 bases, leaving 16 bases of the junction unmatched. In germline, CDR1 is SNHLY, CDR2 FYNNEI. This CDR3 reads CASSEAARQGYYGYTIYF. CDR3 DNA sequence: TGTGCCAGCAGTGAAGCAGCAAGACAGGGTTACTATGGCTACACCATATATTTT.

The rearrangement joins TRBV19 to TRBJ2-2; the D call may be TRBD1 or TRBD2 (6 bases each). V lost 6 bases and J 7 bases, leaving 9 bases between the germline ends. The CDR3 runs 12 residues. The germline V gene has CDR1 LNHDA and CDR2 SQIVND (reference sequence). The CDR3 loop is CASRGGNGELFF. DNA for the CDR3: TGTGCCAGTAGAGGGGGGAACGGGGAGCTGTTTTTT. Filled out from reference TRBV19 and TRBJ2-2, the complete variable domain reads DGGITQSPKYLFRKEGQNVTLSCEQNLNHDAMYWYRQDPGQGLRLIYYSQIVNDFQKGDIAEGYSVSREKKESFPLTVTSAQKNPTAFYLCASRGGNGELFFGEGSRLTVL.

A word on this clonotype: A read error is possible here, since a much larger clone lies one base away. CDR3 protein: CASREAGPYEQYF. The DNA of the CDR3 is TGTGCCAGCAGGGAAGCGGGACCATACGAGCAGTACTTC. The rearrangement links TRBV12-3 or TRBV12-4 to TRBJ2-7; 7 positions match TRBD2. The CDR3 length is 13 residues. V trimming: 6 bases; J trimming: 4 bases; junction bases outside the gene matches: 6.

The V and J genes are TRBV7-8 and TRBJ2-5; D not resolved. The CDR3 contains 11 residues. Germline V lookup: CDR1 SGHVS, CDR2 FQNEAQ. V shed 4 bases and J shed 7 bases, with 7 bases lying between them. This chain's CDR3 is CASSSPMTQYF. In DNA, the CDR3 is TGTGCCAGCAGCTCCCCAATGACCCAGTACTTC.

As DNA, the CDR3 is TGTGCCAGCAGCGGAGACAGGGATCATGAAGGCTACACCTTC. Translation: CASSGDRDHEGYTF. The J gene is TRBJ1-2, the V gene TRBV9, with 7 nucleotides matching TRBD1. Germline V gene sequence: CDR1 SGDLS, CDR2 YYNGEE. The CDR3 extends over 14 amino acids. Trimming cost V 3 bases and J 8 bases; bases outside gene matches: 10.

This clonotype was picked up one time. The chain uses TRBV29-1 and TRBJ2-7; D tentatively fits TRBD1 or TRBD2 (6 bases each). V was shortened by 8 bases and J by 2 bases, with 16 bases between the two germline ends. There are 13 residues in the CDR3. Germline V gives CDR1 SQVTM, CDR2 ANQGSEA. CDR3: CSTEGGLAYEQYF. The CDR3 coding sequence is TGCAGCACCGAAGGGGGGCTCGCCTACGAGCAGTACTTC.

The chain links TRBV19 to TRBJ2-1; 9 nucleotides agree with TRBD2. J lost 9 bases, V lost 7 bases, and 7 bases had no gene match. The germline V gene encodes CDR1 LNHDA and CDR2 SQIVND (reference sequence). The CDR3 loop spans 13 amino acids. Here the CDR3 reads CASNLSGRSEQFF. In nucleotides, the CDR3 is TGTGCCAGTAATCTCAGCGGGAGGAGTGAGCAGTTCTTC. The full variable domain, rest sourced from reference TRBV19 and TRBJ2-1, is DGGITQSPKYLFRKEGQNVTLSCEQNLNHDAMYWYRQDPGQGLRLIYYSQIVNDFQKGDIAEGYSVSREKKESFPLTVTSAQKNPTAFYLCASNLSGRSEQFFGPGTRLTVL.

The chain has TRBV7-2 and TRBJ2-1; no clear D. Germline V gene sequence: CDR1 SGHTA, CDR2 FQGNSA. Deletions cut 6 bases from V and 0 bases from J, with 3 bases between. This CDR3 is built from 12 residues. The DNA for the CDR3 is TGTGCCAGCAGTAACTCCTACAATGAGCAGTTCTTC. The encoded protein is CASSNSYNEQFF.

The chain has TRBV6-1 and TRBJ2-5; 13 bases line up with TRBD2. The CDR3 is 18 amino acids. J gave up 2 bases and V 7 bases, and 13 bases lay outside the gene matches. The V gene's germline CDR1 is MNHNS and CDR2 SASEGT. The CDR3 reads CASTWTSGRPPRQETQYF. The CDR3 DNA sequence: TGTGCCAGCACCTGGACTAGCGGGAGACCTCCCCGACAAGAGACCCAGTACTTC.

The chain employs TRBV2 and TRBJ1-5, with D perhaps matching TRBD1 (5 bases). CDR3 length: 16 residues. V was clipped by 5 bases and J by 2 bases, with 16 bases between them. Germline V gene data show CDR1 as SNHLY and CDR2 as FYNNEI. The chain's CDR3 is CASSLGTLKGNQPQHF. Written as DNA, the CDR3 is TGTGCCAGCAGTCTGGGGACCCTCAAGGGCAATCAGCCCCAGCATTTT.